This T cell receptor beta chain came from a study of T cells in Graves' hyperthyroidism and ophthalmopathy. Study findings and constraints: Stable hyperthyroidism was told apart from ophthalmopathy by a model built on 13 V-J features.

The CDR3 has 14 amino acids. Trimming pared 7 bases from V and 8 bases from J, leaving 21 bases between. The V gene's germline CDR1 is SGHDT and CDR2 YYEEEE. This clonotype was observed many times. As yet, its antigen is unknown. Amplification targeted TCR beta CDR3 regions from RNA transcripts. The HTBI primer set was used in a first-round RT-PCR of the TCR CDR3. One entry per CDR3 protein, called by TCRdb with MiXCR from the multiplex PCR reads. The sample yields fewer than 450,000 distinct CDR3 sequences, roughly a sixth seen once. Exclusion criteria comprised uncontrolled infection, other autoimmune disease, pregnancy or lactation. Clinical symptoms, serum thyroxine and TRAb, thyroid ultrasound and orbital computed tomography together formed the diagnostic basis.

What was sequenced was blood. V usage is TRBV5-6 and J usage is TRBJ1-1; D perhaps matches TRBD1 (6 bases). The sequence derives from a woman aged 25-40 years with Graves' hyperthyroidism that later progressed to Graves' ophthalmopathy. The CDR3: CASLLAGQLAEAFF. Here the CDR3 DNA reads TGTGCCAGCCTACTTGCTGGACAGCTTGCGGAAGCTTTCTTT.